This is a list of T cell receptor beta chains from one sample in a study of blood T cell repertoires in COVID-19. Sequencing used immunoSEQ multiplex PCR; TCRdb keeps in-frame clones, though not all of them. The data contain about 270,000 clones, 86% of them singletons. The sequencing sample was made of PBMCs or T cells enriched from blood (not recorded which). These receptor sequences come from a woman aged 18 to 35 who had recovered from COVID-19. CDR3s include the opening cysteine and the closing phenylalanine or tryptophan. The order of the fields is V gene, clone size, J gene, D gene, CDR3 protein, CDR3 DNA. A D gene is named only where the DNA matches it firmly. Clone sizes are given selectively: once, few, many, or a class where the clone is expanded.

>TRBV5-5|-|TRBJ1-1|-
CASSLAGGATEAFF
TGTGCCAGCAGCTTGGCGGGAGGGGCGACTGAAGCTTTCTTT
>TRBV13|-|TRBJ1-1|-
CASSLSLNTEAFF
TGTGCCAGCAGCTTAAGCTTGAACACTGAAGCTTTCTTT
>TRBV10-1|once|TRBJ2-2|-
CATFAGGREWELFF
TGCGCCACCTTCGCCGGGGGTCGCGAGTGGGAGCTGTTTTTT
>TRBV7-8|-|TRBJ2-7|-
CASRSRLTYEQYF
TGTGCCAGCAGGTCTAGGTTGACCTACGAGCAGTACTTC
>TRBV12-3/TRBV12-4|-|TRBJ2-7|TRBD2
CASFTGGGLEQYF
TGTGCCAGCTTCACGGGAGGGGGTCTCGAGCAGTACTTC
>TRBV2|-|TRBJ1-1|-
CASSPLNTEAFF
TGTGCCAGCAGTCCCTTGAACACTGAAGCTTTCTTT
>TRBV3-1/TRBV3-2|-|TRBJ1-2|TRBD1
CASTGQGAFYGYTF
TGTGCCAGCACCGGACAGGGGGCTTTCTATGGCTACACCTTC
>TRBV6-6|-|TRBJ1-6|-
CASSYAGNENSPLHF
TGTGCCAGCAGTTACGCGGGGAATGAAAATTCACCCCTCCACTTT
>TRBV5-1|few|TRBJ2-7|TRBD2
CASSSSGRAFYEQYF
TGCGCCAGCAGCTCTAGCGGGAGGGCCTTTTACGAGCAGTACTTC
>TRBV19|-|TRBJ1-5|TRBD1
CASSIGRQGGQPQHF
TGTGCCAGTAGTATAGGGCGACAGGGCGGCCAGCCCCAGCATTTT
>TRBV6-5|-|TRBJ2-1|-
CASSSSGGGLYNEQFF
TGTGCCAGCAGTTCCAGCGGCGGGGGCCTCTACAATGAGCAGTTCTTC
>TRBV4-3|-|TRBJ1-1|-
CASSPRRFFRAAGNTEAFF
TGCGCCAGCAGCCCCCGACGTTTTTTTAGGGCGGCGGGAAACACTGAAGCTTTCTTT
>TRBV7-2|once|TRBJ1-1|TRBD1
CASSLVGDSTEAFF
TGTGCCAGCAGCCTGGTAGGGGACAGCACTGAAGCTTTCTTT
>TRBV3-1/TRBV3-2|-|TRBJ2-7|TRBD1
CASSQDRGPLRYYEQYF
TGTGCCAGCAGCCAGGACAGGGGGCCACTAAGATACTACGAGCAGTACTTC
>TRBV20-1|-|TRBJ1-2|TRBD1
CSASPGTGGVNYGYTF
TGCAGTGCTAGTCCCGGGACAGGGGGCGTCAACTATGGCTACACCTTC
>TRBV2|-|TRBJ2-5|-
CASSELGVQETQYF
TGTGCCAGCAGTGAACTAGGGGTCCAAGAGACCCAGTACTTC
>TRBV6-6|-|TRBJ2-7|TRBD2
CASRPTSGASYEQYF
TGTGCCAGCAGACCGACTAGCGGGGCTTCCTACGAGCAGTACTTC
>TRBV5-6|-|TRBJ1-5|TRBD1
CASSSTLDRETQPQHF
TGTGCCAGCAGCTCTACATTGGACAGGGAGACTCAGCCCCAGCATTTT
>TRBV3-1/TRBV3-2|-|TRBJ1-3|-
CASSQDFRVSGNTIYF
TGTGCCAGCAGCCAAGATTTCCGCGTCTCTGGAAACACCATATATTTT
>TRBV19|-|TRBJ1-5|-
CASNDAGRSPQHF
TGTGCCAGTAATGATGCAGGGCGATCGCCCCAGCATTTT
>TRBV6-5|-|TRBJ2-7|TRBD1
CASRADRGPYYEQYF
TGTGCCTCCCGCGCCGACAGGGGGCCTTACTACGAGCAGTACTTC
>TRBV27|few|TRBJ2-3|TRBD2
CASSLSSSGHTDTQYF
TGTGCCAGCAGTTTATCGTCTAGCGGACACACAGATACGCAGTATTTT
>TRBV7-2|-|TRBJ2-7|-
CASSSSHHGAYEQYF
TGTGCCAGCAGCTCAAGTCACCACGGGGCCTACGAGCAGTACTTC
>TRBV5-1|-|TRBJ2-3|TRBD1
CASSPGTGETDTQYF
TGCGCCAGCAGCCCCGGGACAGGGGAAACAGATACGCAGTATTTT
>TRBV20-1|-|TRBJ1-6|-
CSASPTGTNSPLHF
TGCAGTGCTAGTCCGACAGGAACCAATTCACCCCTCCACTTT
>TRBV5-6|-|TRBJ2-5|TRBD2
CASSLRGLEMRETQYF
TGTGCCAGCAGCTTGAGGGGACTAGAGATGCGAGAGACCCAGTACTTC
>TRBV19|-|TRBJ2-1|-
CASSGDSYNEQFF
TGTGCCAGTAGTGGGGACTCTTACAATGAGCAGTTCTTC
>TRBV5-1|-|TRBJ2-7|TRBD2
CASSLVLAGIHYEQYF
TGCGCCAGCAGCTTGGTTTTAGCGGGTATTCACTACGAGCAGTACTTC
>TRBV3-1/TRBV3-2|once|TRBJ2-4|TRBD2
CASSQDWGLAENIQYF
TGTGCCAGCAGCCAAGATTGGGGACTAGCGGAAAACATTCAGTACTTC
>TRBV29-1|once|TRBJ1-2|-
CSVEDPADGYTF
TGCAGCGTTGAAGACCCCGCGGATGGCTACACCTTC
>TRBV30|-|TRBJ1-3|TRBD1
CAWSAYSGTGGLSNTIYF
TGTGCCTGGAGTGCCTATTCCGGGACAGGGGGACTCTCGAACACCATATATTTT
>TRBV6-2/TRBV6-3|-|TRBJ2-7|-
CASSYLLRDSYEQYF
TGTGCCAGCAGTTACCTACTCAGGGACTCCTACGAGCAGTACTTC
>TRBV13|-|TRBJ1-5|TRBD1
CASSLGRAGGASNQPQHF
TGTGCCAGCAGCTTAGGTAGGGCAGGGGGCGCGAGCAATCAGCCCCAGCATTTT
>TRBV27|-|TRBJ2-3|-
CASSFVSGQTTDTQYF
TGTGCCAGCAGTTTCGTTTCTGGACAGACCACAGATACGCAGTATTTT
>TRBV9|-|TRBJ2-1|TRBD2
CASTDMTSGSIGEQFF
TGTGCCAGCACCGACATGACTAGCGGGAGTATCGGTGAGCAGTTCTTC
>TRBV29-1|-|TRBJ1-6|TRBD1
CSVLQGANSPLHF
TGCAGCGTGCTACAGGGGGCTAATTCACCCCTCCACTTT
>TRBV5-4|-|TRBJ2-1|TRBD1
CASSLNWATGVHIEQFF
TGTGCCAGCAGCTTGAACTGGGCCACAGGGGTGCATATTGAGCAGTTCTTC
>TRBV10-3|-|TRBJ2-5|TRBD2
CAISDGRQETQYF
TGTGCCATCAGTGACGGGAGGCAAGAGACCCAGTACTTC
>TRBV11-3|-|TRBJ2-2|-
CASSPPGSGGSGELFF
TGTGCCAGCAGCCCCCCCGGTTCAGGGGGGAGCGGGGAGCTGTTTTTT
>TRBV3-1/TRBV3-2|-|TRBJ1-5|TRBD1
CASSQDWTGSQPQHF
TGTGCCAGCAGCCAAGATTGGACAGGGTCTCAGCCCCAGCATTTT
>TRBV7-9|-|TRBJ2-3|TRBD2
CASSPGAGATDTQYF
TGTGCCAGCAGCCCTGGGGCGGGAGCCACAGATACGCAGTATTTT
>TRBV3-1/TRBV3-2|-|TRBJ2-6|-
CASSQENSGANVLTF
TGTGCCAGCAGCCAGGAGAACTCTGGGGCCAACGTCCTGACTTTC
>TRBV25-1|-|TRBJ1-1|-
CASSLLGREDTEAFF
TGTGCCAGCAGCCTCCTCGGAAGGGAGGACACTGAAGCTTTCTTT
>TRBV4-3|-|TRBJ2-1|TRBD2
CASSQDTPLAGGPNEQFF
TGCGCCAGCAGCCAAGATACCCCCCTAGCGGGGGGGCCCAATGAGCAGTTCTTC
>TRBV9|once|TRBJ1-4|-
CASSGGTANEKLFF
TGTGCCAGCAGCGGCGGGACGGCTAATGAAAAACTGTTTTTT
>TRBV21-1|-|TRBJ2-1|-
CASSLRWGAIPYNEQFF
TGTGCCAGCAGCTTAAGGTGGGGAGCGATACCCTACAATGAGCAGTTCTTC
>TRBV11-3|-|TRBJ2-2|-
CASSPGRWSGELFF
TGTGCCAGCAGCCCAGGGCGATGGTCCGGGGAGCTGTTTTTT
>TRBV6-5|-|TRBJ1-6|-
CASSYSGHTDSPLHF
TGTGCCAGCAGTTACTCGGGGCATACGGATTCACCCCTCCACTTT
>TRBV18|-|TRBJ2-2|-
CASSPRTANTGELFF
TGTGCCAGCTCACCACGGACAGCGAACACCGGGGAGCTGTTTTTT
>TRBV7-2|-|TRBJ2-5|-
CASSLGPREAETQYF
TGTGCCAGCAGCTTAGGGCCTAGGGAGGCGGAGACCCAGTACTTC
>TRBV29-1|-|TRBJ2-5|TRBD2
CSVAETGGETQYF
TGCAGCGTCGCTGAAACGGGGGGGGAGACCCAGTACTTC
>TRBV6-2/TRBV6-3|-|TRBJ1-5|-
CASSQQGYSTQPQHF
TGTGCCAGCAGCCAACAGGGATACTCAACTCAGCCCCAGCATTTT
>TRBV19|-|TRBJ1-2|-
CASSSSQDYGYTF
TGTGCCAGTAGTAGTTCGCAGGACTATGGCTACACCTTC
>TRBV4-1|-|TRBJ1-2|-
CASSQSISQGETKGYTF
TGCGCCAGCAGCCAAAGTATCTCACAGGGAGAAACTAAGGGCTACACCTTC
>TRBV20-1|-|TRBJ1-5|TRBD1
CSASGTDPKIEYNQPQHF
TGCAGTGCTAGTGGGACAGACCCAAAAATAGAATATAATCAGCCCCAGCATTTT
>TRBV10-3|-|TRBJ2-3|-
CAIRGHSSTDTQYF
TGTGCCATCAGGGGACACTCTAGCACAGATACGCAGTATTTT
>TRBV6-5|-|TRBJ2-7|-
CASNLQGNSEQYF
TGTGCCAGCAACCTACAGGGTAATTCCGAGCAGTACTTC
>TRBV5-1|-|TRBJ1-2|-
CASSLDGRAEGYTF
TGCGCCAGCAGCTTGGACGGGCGGGCGGAGGGCTACACCTTC
>TRBV14|-|TRBJ2-2|-
CASSLRTTNTGELFF
TGTGCCAGCAGCCTAAGGACTACCAACACCGGGGAGCTGTTTTTT